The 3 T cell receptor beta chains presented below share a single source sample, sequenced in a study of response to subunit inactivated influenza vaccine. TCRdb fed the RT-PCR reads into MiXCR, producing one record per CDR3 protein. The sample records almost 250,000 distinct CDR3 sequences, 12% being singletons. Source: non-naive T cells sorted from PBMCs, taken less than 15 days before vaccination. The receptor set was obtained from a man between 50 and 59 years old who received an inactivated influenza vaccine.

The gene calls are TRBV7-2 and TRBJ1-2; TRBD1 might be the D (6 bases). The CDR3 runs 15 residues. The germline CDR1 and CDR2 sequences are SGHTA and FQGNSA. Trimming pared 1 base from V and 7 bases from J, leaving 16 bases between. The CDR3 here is CASSLDGGLRGGYTF. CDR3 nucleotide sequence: TGTGCCAGCAGCTTAGATGGGGGGCTTAGGGGTGGCTACACCTTC.

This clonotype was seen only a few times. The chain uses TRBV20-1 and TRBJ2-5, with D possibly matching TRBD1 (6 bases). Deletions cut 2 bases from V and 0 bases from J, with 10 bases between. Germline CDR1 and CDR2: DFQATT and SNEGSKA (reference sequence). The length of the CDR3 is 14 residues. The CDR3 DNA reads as TGCAGTGCTAGAAGTTGGACAGACCAAGAGACCCAGTACTTC. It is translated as CSARSWTDQETQYF.

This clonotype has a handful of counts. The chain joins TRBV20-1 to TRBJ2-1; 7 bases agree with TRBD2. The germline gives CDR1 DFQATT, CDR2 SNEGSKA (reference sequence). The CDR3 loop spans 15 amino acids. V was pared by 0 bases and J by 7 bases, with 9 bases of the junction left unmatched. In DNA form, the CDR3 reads TGCAGTGCTAGAGACCTTCTAGCGGTGGGAAATGAGCAGTTCTTC. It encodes CSARDLLAVGNEQFF.